This TCR beta chain stems from a study of response to subunit inactivated influenza vaccine. The CDR3 is 14 amino acids. The V end lost 4 bases, the J end lost 0 bases, and 13 bases lay between the germline ends. Germline lookup yields CDR1 SQVTM and CDR2 ANQGSEA. TCRdb fed the RT-PCR reads into MiXCR, producing one record per CDR3 protein. The sample holds more than 500,000 distinct CDR3 sequences, about 11% seen once. In its sample, this clonotype was seen a few times. The same data also went into a second study, on T cells expressing NK-cell markers. This second study notes: UMIs were included in TCR beta cDNA generated by 5'RACE template switching. Just one sequenced donor of eight was HCMV-seronegative, while seven were seropositive. CD8+ T cells in more than five donors included dominant NKG2C+ clonotypes at roughly 1.0-8%.

This chain uses TRBV29-1 with TRBJ2-7; D not certain. The sample consisted of PBMCs from blood, taken on the day of vaccination. The sequence came from a man aged 45 to 65 who received an inactivated influenza vaccine. For the CDR3, the DNA is TGCAGCGTTGTCCGACGAGAAAGCTCCTACGAGCAGTACTTC. Residues: CSVVRRESSYEQYF.